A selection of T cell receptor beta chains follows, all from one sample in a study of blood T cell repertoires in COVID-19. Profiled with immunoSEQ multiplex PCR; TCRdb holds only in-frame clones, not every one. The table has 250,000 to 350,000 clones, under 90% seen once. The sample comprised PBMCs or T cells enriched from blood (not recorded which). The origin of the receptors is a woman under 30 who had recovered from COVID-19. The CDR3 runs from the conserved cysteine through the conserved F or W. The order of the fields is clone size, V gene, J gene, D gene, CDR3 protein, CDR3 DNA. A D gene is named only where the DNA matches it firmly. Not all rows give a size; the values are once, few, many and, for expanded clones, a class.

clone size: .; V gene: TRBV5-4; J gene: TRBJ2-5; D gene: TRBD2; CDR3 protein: CASSLGLAGATPYQETQYF; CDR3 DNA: TGTGCCAGCAGCTTGGGACTAGCGGGGGCGACGCCGTACCAAGAGACCCAGTACTTC
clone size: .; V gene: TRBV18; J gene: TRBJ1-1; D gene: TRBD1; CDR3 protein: CASSPRDRRDPEAFF; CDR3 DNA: TGTGCCAGCTCACCTCGGGACAGGAGGGACCCTGAAGCTTTCTTT
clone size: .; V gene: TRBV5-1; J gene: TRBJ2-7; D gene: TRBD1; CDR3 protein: CASSTPTGTGGEQYF; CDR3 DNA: TGCGCCAGCAGCACCCCAACCGGGACAGGGGGGGAGCAGTACTTC
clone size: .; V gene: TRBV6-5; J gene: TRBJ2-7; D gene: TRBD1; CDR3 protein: CASSLRQGPSYEQYF; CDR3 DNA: TGTGCCAGCAGTCTCCGACAGGGGCCTTCCTACGAGCAGTACTTC
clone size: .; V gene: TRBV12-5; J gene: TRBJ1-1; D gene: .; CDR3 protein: CASRGGAENTEAFF; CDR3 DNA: TGTGCTAGCCGCGGTGGGGCCGAGAACACTGAAGCTTTCTTT
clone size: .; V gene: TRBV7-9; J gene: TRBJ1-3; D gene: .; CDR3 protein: CASSRRSDGNTIYF; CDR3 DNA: TGTGCCAGCAGCCGACGGAGTGATGGAAACACCATATATTTT
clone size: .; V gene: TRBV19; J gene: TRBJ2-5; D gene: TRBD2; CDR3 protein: CASSMGLAGGETQYF; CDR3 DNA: TGTGCCAGTAGTATGGGACTAGCGGGGGGGGAGACCCAGTACTTC
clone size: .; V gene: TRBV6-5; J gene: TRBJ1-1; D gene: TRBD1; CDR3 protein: CASSTPGQGSTEAFF; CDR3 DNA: TGTGCCAGCAGTACGCCGGGACAGGGGAGCACTGAAGCTTTCTTT
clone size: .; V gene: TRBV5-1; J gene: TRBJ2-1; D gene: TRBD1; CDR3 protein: CASSRPPGQGNEQFF; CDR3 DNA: TGCGCCAGCAGCCGCCCCCCGGGACAGGGGAATGAGCAGTTCTTC
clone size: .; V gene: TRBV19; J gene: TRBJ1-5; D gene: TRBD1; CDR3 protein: CASTRDRGRNQPQHF; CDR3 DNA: TGTGCCAGTACCCGGGACAGGGGACGCAATCAGCCCCAGCATTTT
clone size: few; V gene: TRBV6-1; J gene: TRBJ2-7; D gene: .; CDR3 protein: CASSGGKGGSSYEQYF; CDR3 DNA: TGTGCCAGCAGTGGGGGGAAGGGGGGGAGCTCCTACGAGCAGTACTTC
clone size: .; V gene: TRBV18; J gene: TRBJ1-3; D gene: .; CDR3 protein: CASSEGAGNTIYF; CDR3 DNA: TGTGCCAGCTCGGAGGGCGCGGGAAACACCATATATTTT
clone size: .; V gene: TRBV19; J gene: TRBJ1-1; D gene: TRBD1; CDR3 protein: CASSIGQGGEAFF; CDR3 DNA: TGTGCCAGTAGTATAGGACAGGGTGGTGAAGCTTTCTTT
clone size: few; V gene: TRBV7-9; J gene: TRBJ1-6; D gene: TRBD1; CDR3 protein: CASSLDGTGEGSPLHF; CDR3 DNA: TGTGCCAGCAGCTTAGACGGGACAGGTGAGGGATCACCCCTCCACTTT
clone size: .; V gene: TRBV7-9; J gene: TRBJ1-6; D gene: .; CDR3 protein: CASTGGSNSPLHF; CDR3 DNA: TGTGCCAGCACGGGAGGGAGTAATTCACCCCTCCACTTT
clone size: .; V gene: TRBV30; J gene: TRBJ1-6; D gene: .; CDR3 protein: CAWSIRGLNNSPLHF; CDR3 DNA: TGTGCCTGGAGCATCAGGGGATTAAATAATTCACCCCTCCACTTT
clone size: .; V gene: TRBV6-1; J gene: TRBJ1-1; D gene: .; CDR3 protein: CASSDAIRVPNTEAFF; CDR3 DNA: TGTGCCAGCAGTGATGCTATCAGGGTGCCGAACACTGAAGCTTTCTTT
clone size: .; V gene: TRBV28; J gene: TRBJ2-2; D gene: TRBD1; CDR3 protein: CATTDRGRGTGELFF; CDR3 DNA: TGTGCCACCACGGACAGGGGACGGGGCACCGGGGAGCTGTTTTTT
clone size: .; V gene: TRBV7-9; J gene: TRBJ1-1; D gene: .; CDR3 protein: CASSRLTGNTEAFF; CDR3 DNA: TGTGCCAGCAGCCGACTCACAGGGAACACTGAAGCTTTCTTT
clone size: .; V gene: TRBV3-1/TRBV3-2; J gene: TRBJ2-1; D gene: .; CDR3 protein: CASSPGLSGVNEQFF; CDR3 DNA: TGTGCCAGCAGCCCCGGGCTCTCGGGAGTGAATGAGCAGTTCTTC
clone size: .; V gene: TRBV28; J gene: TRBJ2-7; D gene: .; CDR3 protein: CASSPGISYEQYF; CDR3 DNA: TGTGCCAGCAGTCCGGGGATCTCCTACGAGCAGTACTTC
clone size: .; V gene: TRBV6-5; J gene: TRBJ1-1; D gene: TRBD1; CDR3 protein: CASSYSGTGEAFF; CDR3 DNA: TGTGCCAGCAGTTACTCAGGGACAGGTGAAGCTTTCTTT
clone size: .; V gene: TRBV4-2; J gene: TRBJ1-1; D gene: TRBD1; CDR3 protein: CASSHPDRGTEAFF; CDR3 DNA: TGTGCCAGCAGCCATCCTGACAGGGGGACTGAAGCTTTCTTT
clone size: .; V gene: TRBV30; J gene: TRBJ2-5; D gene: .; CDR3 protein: CAWDRAGTETQYF; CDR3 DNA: TGTGCCTGGGATCGGGCGGGGACGGAGACCCAGTACTTC
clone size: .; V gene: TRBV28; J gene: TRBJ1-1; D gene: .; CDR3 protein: CASSLFAEAFF; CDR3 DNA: TGTGCCAGCAGTTTGTTCGCTGAAGCTTTCTTT
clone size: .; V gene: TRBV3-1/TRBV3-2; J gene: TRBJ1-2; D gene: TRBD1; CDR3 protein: CASSQHPGQTNYGYTF; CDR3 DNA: TGTGCCAGCAGCCAGCATCCGGGACAGACTAACTATGGCTACACCTTC
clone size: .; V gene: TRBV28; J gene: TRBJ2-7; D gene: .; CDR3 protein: CASSATGQDEQYF; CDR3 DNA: TGTGCCAGCAGTGCCACGGGACAAGACGAGCAGTACTTC
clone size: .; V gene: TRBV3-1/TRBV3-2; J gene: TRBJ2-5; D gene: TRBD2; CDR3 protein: CASSQGTSGAQETQYF; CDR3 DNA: TGTGCCAGCAGCCAAGGGACTAGCGGGGCCCAAGAGACCCAGTACTTC
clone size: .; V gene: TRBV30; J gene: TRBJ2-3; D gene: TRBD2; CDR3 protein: CAWSVSGGSVDTQYF; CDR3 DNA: TGTGCCTGGAGTGTATCGGGGGGGAGTGTAGATACGCAGTATTTT